This paragraph reports one T cell receptor (beta chain). As yet, its antigen is unknown. These data are taken from a study of cytomegalovirus exposure and HLA in healthy donors. The donors were part of the validation cohort of around 110 subjects. That cohort was separate from the first cohort, which comprised 666 subjects. Here immunoSEQ multiplex PCR was the method, and the copy in TCRdb shows in-frame clones only, minus some. This sample has approximately 230,000 clones, with 87% found just once. The CDR3 covers 13 residues. CDR1 and CDR2 from the germline V gene are GTSNPN and SVGIG (reference sequence). The germline V and J ends were trimmed by 2 bases and 1 base, with 8 bases remaining between them. Study results and caveats: The study found most TCR sequences rare, yet found some public TCRs in many donors. The study labeled fewer than 200 TCR beta chains cytomegalovirus-associated. Reports showed the classifier diagnosing cytomegalovirus status with high specificity and sensitivity.

This chain connects TRBV30 to TRBJ1-1; D not resolved. This receptor was taken from a young man in good health and CMV-seropositive. The material sequenced was PBMCs. CDR3 residues: CAWSWTKNTEAFF. CDR3 nucleotide sequence: TGTGCCTGGAGTTGGACCAAGAACACTGAAGCTTTCTTT.